The clone carrying this T cell receptor (beta chain) was counted at least ten times. Its cognate antigen is unknown. Germline V lookup: CDR1 SEHNR, CDR2 FQNEAQ (reference sequence). Trimming at V came to 5 bases and at J to 4 bases, leaving 7 bases not matched to a gene. This CDR3 is built from 14 residues. This record comes from a study of T-cell reconstitution after alpha-beta-depleted transplantation in children. Study-level points and caveats: About two months after transplant, alpha-beta T cells reportedly came from several hundred expanded graft clones. Surviving thymic progenitors and recipient T cells were the source of high TCRbeta diversity at day 60 in some patients. A year post-transplant, T-cell counts and diversity derived mostly from newly produced T cells.

Unique molecular identifiers were incorporated during preparation of the TCRbeta library. TCRdb passed the PCR reads through MiXCR, listing each CDR3 protein once. Among 200,000 or so distinct CDR3 sequences listed, roughly 6.3% were seen once. The material was PBMCs, obtained before TCRalphabeta/CD19-depleted stem cell transplant. The receptor was isolated from a girl in the first two years of life with combined immunodeficiency, due to receive a stem cell transplant. This chain connects TRBV7-9 to TRBJ2-7; 8 nucleotides match TRBD1. The CDR3 DNA follows: TGTGCCAGCAGCGCAGCAGGGGGCTGGTACGAGCAGTACTTC. As protein: CASSAAGGWYEQYF. Using reference TRBV7-9 and TRBJ2-7 for the parts outside the CDR3, the full variable domain is DTGVSQNPRHKITKRGQNVTFRCDPISEHNRLYWYRQTLGQGPEFLTYFQNEAQLEKSRLLSDRFSAERPKGSFSTLEIQRTEQGDSAMYLCASSAAGGWYEQYFGPGTRLTVT.